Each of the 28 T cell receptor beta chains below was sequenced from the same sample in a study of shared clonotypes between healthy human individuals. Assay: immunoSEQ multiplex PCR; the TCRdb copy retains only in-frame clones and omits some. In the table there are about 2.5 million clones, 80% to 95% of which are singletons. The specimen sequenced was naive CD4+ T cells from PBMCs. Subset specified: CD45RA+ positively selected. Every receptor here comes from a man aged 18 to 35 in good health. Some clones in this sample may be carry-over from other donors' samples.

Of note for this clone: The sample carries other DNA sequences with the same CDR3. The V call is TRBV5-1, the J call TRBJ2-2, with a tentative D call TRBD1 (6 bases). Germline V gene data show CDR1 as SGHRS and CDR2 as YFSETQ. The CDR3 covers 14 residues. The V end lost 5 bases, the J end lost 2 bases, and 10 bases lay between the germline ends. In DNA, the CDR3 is TGCGCCAGCAGGCAGGACAGTAACACCGGGGAGCTGTTTTTT. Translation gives CASRQDSNTGELFF.

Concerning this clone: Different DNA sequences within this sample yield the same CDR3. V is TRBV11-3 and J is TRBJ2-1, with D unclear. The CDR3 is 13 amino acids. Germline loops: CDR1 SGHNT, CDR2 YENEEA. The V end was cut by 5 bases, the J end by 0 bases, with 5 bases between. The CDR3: CASSRGSYNEQFF. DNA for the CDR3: TGTGCCAGCAGCCGAGGCTCCTACAATGAGCAGTTCTTC.

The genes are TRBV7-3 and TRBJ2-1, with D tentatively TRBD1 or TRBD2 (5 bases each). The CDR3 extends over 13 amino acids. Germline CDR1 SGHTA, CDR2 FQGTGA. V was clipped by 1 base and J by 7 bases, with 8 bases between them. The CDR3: CASSLRGLNEQFF. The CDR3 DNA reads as TGTGCCAGCAGCTTAAGGGGGTTAAATGAGCAGTTCTTC. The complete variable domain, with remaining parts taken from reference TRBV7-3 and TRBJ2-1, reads GAGVSQTPSNKVTEKGKYVELRCDPISGHTALYWYRQSLGQGPEFLIYFQGTGAADDSGLPNDRFFAVRPEGSVSTLKIQRTERGDSAVYLCASSLRGLNEQFFGPGTRLTVL.

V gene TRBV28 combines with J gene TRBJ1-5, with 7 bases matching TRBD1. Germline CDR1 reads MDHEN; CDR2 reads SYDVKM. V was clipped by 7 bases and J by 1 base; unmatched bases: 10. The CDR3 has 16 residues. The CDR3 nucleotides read TGTGCCAGCATTGTTAGACAGGGTGTAAGCAATCAGCCCCAGCATTTT. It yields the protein CASIVRQGVSNQPQHF.

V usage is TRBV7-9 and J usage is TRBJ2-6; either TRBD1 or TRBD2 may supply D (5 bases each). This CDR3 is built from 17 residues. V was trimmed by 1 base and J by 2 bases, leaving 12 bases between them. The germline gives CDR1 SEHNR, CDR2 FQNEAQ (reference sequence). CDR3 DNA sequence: TGTGCCAGCAGCTTAGTCGTAACGGGGCCTGGGGCCAACGTCCTGACTTTC. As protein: CASSLVVTGPGANVLTF.

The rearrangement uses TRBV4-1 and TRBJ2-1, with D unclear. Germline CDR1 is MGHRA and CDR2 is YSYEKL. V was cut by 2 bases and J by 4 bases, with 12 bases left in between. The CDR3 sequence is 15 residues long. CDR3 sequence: CASSQSPAEYNEQFF. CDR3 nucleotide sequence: TGCGCCAGCAGCCAATCCCCGGCAGAGTACAATGAGCAGTTCTTC.

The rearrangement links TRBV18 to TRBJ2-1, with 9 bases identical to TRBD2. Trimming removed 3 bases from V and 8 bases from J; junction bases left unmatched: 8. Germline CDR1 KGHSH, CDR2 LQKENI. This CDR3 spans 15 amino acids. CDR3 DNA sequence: TGTGCCAGCTCACCTTCTAGCGGGGTACGCGATGAGCAGTTCTTC. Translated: CASSPSSGVRDEQFF.

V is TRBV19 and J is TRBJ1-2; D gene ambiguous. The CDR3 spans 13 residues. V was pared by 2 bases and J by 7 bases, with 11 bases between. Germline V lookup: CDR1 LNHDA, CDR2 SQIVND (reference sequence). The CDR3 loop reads CASSIPRVGGYTF. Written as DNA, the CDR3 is TGTGCCAGTAGTATACCCAGAGTCGGTGGCTACACCTTC.

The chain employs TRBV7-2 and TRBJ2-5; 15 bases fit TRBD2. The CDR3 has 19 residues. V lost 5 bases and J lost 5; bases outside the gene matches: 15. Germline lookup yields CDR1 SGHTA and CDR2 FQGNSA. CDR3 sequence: CASSGGLAGGRWEGETQYF. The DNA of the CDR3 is TGTGCCAGCAGCGGGGGACTAGCGGGAGGCCGGTGGGAAGGGGAGACCCAGTACTTC.

CDR3 nucleotide sequence: TGTGCCAGCAGAAAGACGGGGACAGCCCTTTCGGGCTACACCTTC. The encoded protein is CASRKTGTALSGYTF. The chain recombines TRBV6-5 with TRBJ1-2, with 7 positions matching TRBD1. Germline loops: CDR1 MNHEY, CDR2 SVGAGI. The CDR3 has 15 amino acids. V shed 6 bases, J shed 8 bases, and the junction held 15 bases outside the gene matches.

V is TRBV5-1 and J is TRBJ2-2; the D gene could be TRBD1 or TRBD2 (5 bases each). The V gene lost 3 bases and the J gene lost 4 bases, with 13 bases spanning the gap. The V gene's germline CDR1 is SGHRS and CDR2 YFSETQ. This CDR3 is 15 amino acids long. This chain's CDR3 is CASSYGTPGTGELFF. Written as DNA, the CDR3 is TGCGCCAGCAGCTACGGGACCCCGGGCACCGGGGAGCTGTTTTTT.

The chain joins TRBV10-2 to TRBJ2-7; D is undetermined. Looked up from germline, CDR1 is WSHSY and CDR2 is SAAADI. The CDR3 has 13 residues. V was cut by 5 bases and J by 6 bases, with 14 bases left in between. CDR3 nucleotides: TGCGCCAGCAGTATAAGTACACGCTTCGAGCAGTACTTC. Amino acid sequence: CASSISTRFEQYF.

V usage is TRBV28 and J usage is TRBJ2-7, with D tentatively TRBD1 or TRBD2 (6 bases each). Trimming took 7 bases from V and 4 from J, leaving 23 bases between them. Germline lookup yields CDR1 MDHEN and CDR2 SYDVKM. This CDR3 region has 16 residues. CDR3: CASTGGGIRVDYEQYF. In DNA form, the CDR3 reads TGTGCCAGCACTGGGGGCGGGATTAGGGTAGATTACGAGCAGTACTTC.

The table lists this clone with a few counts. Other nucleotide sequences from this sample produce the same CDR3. The CDR3 protein is CASSPKETQYF. The DNA for the CDR3 is TGTGCCAGCTCACCCAAAGAGACCCAGTACTTC. J is TRBJ2-5 and V is TRBV18; D is unclear. The CDR3 runs 11 residues. The germline gives CDR1 KGHSH, CDR2 LQKENI. V was cut by 3 bases and J by 3 bases, with 2 bases left in between. Complete variable domain (other parts from reference TRBV18 and TRBJ2-5): NAGVMQNPRHLVRRRGQEARLRCSPMKGHSHVYWYRQLPEEGLKFMVYLQKENIIDESGMPKERFSAEFPKEGPSILRIQQVVRGDSAAYFCASSPKETQYFGPGTRLLVL.

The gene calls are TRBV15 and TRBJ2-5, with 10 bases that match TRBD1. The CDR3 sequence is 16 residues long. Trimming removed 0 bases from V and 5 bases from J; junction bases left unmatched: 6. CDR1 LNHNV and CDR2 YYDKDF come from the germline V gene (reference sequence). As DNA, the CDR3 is TGTGCCACCAGCAGAGATTTGACAGGGGGCTTGGAGACCCAGTACTTC. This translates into CATSRDLTGGLETQYF.

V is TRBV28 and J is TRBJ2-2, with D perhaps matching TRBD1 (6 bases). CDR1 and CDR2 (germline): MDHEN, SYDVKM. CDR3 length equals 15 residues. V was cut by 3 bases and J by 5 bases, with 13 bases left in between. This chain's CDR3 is CASSFLRDTTGELFF. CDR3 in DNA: TGTGCCAGCAGTTTTCTTCGGGACACAACCGGGGAGCTGTTTTTT.

The DNA of the CDR3 is TGCGCCAGCAGCTTGGGGGGACTAACGATGGAGACCCAGTACTTC. It specifies CASSLGGLTMETQYF. The genes are TRBV5-1 and TRBJ2-5; 7 bases map to TRBD2. Trimming removed 0 bases from V and 5 bases from J; junction bases left unmatched: 7. There are 15 residues in the CDR3. The germline CDR1 and CDR2 sequences are SGHRS and YFSETQ.

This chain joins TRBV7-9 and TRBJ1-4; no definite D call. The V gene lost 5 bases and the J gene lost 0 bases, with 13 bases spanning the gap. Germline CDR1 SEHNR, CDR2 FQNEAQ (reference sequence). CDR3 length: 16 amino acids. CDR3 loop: CASSPSRWATNEKLFF. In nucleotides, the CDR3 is TGTGCCAGCAGCCCCTCCCGGTGGGCAACTAATGAAAAACTGTTTTTT.

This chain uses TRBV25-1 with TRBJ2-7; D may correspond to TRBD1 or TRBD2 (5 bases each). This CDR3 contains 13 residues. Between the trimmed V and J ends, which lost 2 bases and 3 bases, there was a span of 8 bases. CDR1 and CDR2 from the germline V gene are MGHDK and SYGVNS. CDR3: CASSEGTVYEQYF. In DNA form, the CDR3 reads TGTGCCAGCAGTGAAGGGACCGTCTACGAGCAGTACTTC.

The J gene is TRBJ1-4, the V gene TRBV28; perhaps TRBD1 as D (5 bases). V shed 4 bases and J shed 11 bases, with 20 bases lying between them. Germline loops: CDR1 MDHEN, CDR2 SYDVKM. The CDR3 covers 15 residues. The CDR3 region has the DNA TGTGCCAGCAGTTCCCCCCTGGGCAGGGAGGACAAACTGTTTTTT. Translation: CASSSPLGREDKLFF. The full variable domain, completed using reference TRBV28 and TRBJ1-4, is DVKVTQSSRYLVKRTGEKVFLECVQDMDHENMFWYRQDPGLGLRLIYFSYDVKMKEKGDIPEGYSVSREKKERFSLILESASTNQTSMYLCASSSPLGREDKLFFGSGTQLSVL.

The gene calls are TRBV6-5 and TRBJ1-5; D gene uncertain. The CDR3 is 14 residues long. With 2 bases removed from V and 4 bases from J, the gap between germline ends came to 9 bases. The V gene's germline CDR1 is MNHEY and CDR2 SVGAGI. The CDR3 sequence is CASSYVMENQPQHF. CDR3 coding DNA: TGTGCCAGCAGTTACGTCATGGAGAATCAGCCCCAGCATTTT.

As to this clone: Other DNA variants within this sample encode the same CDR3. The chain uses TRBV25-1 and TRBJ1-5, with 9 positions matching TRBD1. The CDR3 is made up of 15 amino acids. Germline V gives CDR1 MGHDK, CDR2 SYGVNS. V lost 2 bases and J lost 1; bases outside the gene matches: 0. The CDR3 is CASSETGGSNQPQHF. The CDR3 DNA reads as TGTGCCAGCAGTGAAACAGGGGGCAGCAATCAGCCCCAGCATTTT. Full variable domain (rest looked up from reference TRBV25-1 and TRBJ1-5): EADIYQTPRYLVIGTGKKITLECSQTMGHDKMYWYQQDPGMELHLIHYSYGVNSTEKGDLSSESTVSRIRTEHFPLTLESARPSHTSQYLCASSETGGSNQPQHFGDGTRLSIL.

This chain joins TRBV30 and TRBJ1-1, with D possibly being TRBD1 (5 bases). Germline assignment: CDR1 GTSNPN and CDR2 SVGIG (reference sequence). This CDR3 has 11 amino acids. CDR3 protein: CGSGGTTEAFF. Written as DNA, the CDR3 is TGTGGCTCGGGGGGAACCACTGAAGCTTTCTTT.

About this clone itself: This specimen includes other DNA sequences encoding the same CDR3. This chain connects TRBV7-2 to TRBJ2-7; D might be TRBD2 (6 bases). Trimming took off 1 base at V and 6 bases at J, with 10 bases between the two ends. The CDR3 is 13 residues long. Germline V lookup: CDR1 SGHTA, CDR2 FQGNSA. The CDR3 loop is CASSLVGGREQYF. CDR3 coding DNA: TGTGCCAGCAGCTTAGTGGGGGGACGCGAGCAGTACTTC.

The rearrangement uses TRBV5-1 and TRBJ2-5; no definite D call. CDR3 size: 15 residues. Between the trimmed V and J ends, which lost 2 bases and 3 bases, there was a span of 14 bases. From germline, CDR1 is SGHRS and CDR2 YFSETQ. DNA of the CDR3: TGCGCCAGCAGCTTAAGCGTCGCGGAAAAAGAGACCCAGTACTTC. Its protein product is CASSLSVAEKETQYF.

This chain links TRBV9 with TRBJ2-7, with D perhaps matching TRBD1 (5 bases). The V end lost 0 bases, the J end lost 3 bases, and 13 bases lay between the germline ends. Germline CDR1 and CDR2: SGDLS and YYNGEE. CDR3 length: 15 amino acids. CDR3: CASSVGTDTIYEQYF. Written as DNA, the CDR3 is TGTGCCAGCAGCGTAGGTACGGACACGATCTACGAGCAGTACTTC.

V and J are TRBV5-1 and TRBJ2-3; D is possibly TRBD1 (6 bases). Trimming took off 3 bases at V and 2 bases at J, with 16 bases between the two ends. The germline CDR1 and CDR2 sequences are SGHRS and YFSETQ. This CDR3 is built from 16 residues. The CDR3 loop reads CASSSGARTFTDTQYF. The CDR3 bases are TGCGCCAGCAGCTCAGGGGCACGGACCTTCACAGATACGCAGTATTTT.

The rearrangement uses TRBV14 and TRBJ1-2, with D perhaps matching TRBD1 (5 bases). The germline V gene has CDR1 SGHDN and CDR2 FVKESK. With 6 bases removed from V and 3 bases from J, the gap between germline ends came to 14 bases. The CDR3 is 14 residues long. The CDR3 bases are TGTGCCAGCAGAAAGTCGGGGGAGTACTATGGCTACACCTTC. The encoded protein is CASRKSGEYYGYTF.